This passage covers 20 T cell receptor beta chains from one sample sequenced in a study of cytomegalovirus exposure and HLA in healthy donors. The table came from immunoSEQ multiplex PCR; TCRdb's copy has only in-frame clones and leaves some out. There are 110,000 to 150,000 clones in the sample; less than 95% occur only once, and about 2% lies in the top ten. Sequencing was carried out using PBMCs. These TCRs come from a man between 18 and 35 years old in good health and CMV-seropositive.

The chain joins TRBV2 to TRBJ2-1; D gene unclear. CDR1 SNHLY and CDR2 FYNNEI come from the germline V gene. This CDR3 spans 12 amino acids. Trimming removed 4 bases at V and 6 bases at J, with 7 bases between. This CDR3 is CASSGAPNEQFF. CDR3 DNA sequence: TGTGCCAGCAGTGGGGCTCCCAATGAGCAGTTCTTC. Together with reference TRBV2 and TRBJ2-1, the CDR3 gives the full variable domain: EPEVTQTPSHQVTQMGQEVILRCVPISNHLYFYWYRQILGQKVEFLVSFYNNEISEKSEIFDDQFSVERPDGSNFTLKIRSTKLEDSAMYFCASSGAPNEQFFGPGTRLTVL.

This clone is a singleton in its sample. The chain couples TRBV4-1 to TRBJ2-7, with TRBD2 matching over 12 bases. From germline, CDR1 is MGHRA and CDR2 YSYEKL. Germline trimming cut 3 bases from V and 4 bases from J; bases unmatched to any gene: 7. There are 16 residues in the CDR3. In DNA form, the CDR3 reads TGCGCCAGCAGCCATTCCCGGACTAGCGGGACATACGAGCAGTACTTC. Its protein is CASSHSRTSGTYEQYF.

V and J are TRBV30 and TRBJ2-1; TRBD2 aligns across 10 bases. Trimming removed 8 bases from V and 5 bases from J; junction bases left unmatched: 9. Germline V gives CDR1 GTSNPN, CDR2 SVGIG (reference sequence). The CDR3 is 14 amino acids. Written as DNA, the CDR3 is TGTGCCCGAGAAGCGGGAGGGCCCAACAATGAGCAGTTCTTC. Its protein is CAREAGGPNNEQFF.

The rearrangement links TRBV2 to TRBJ2-3; possibly TRBD1 for D (6 bases). This CDR3 contains 12 residues. Trimming removed 9 bases from V and 3 bases from J, with 10 bases in between. Germline-derived CDR1 and CDR2 are SNHLY and FYNNEI. For the CDR3, the DNA is TGTGCCAGTCGGCAGGGGACAGATACGCAGTATTTT. This translates into CASRQGTDTQYF.

The chain joins TRBV6-1 to TRBJ1-1; the match to TRBD1 covers 9 bases. The CDR3 totals 13 residues. Germline V gives CDR1 MNHNS, CDR2 SASEGT. Trimming at V came to 1 base and at J to 10 bases, leaving 4 bases not matched to a gene. The CDR3 DNA follows: TGTGCCAGCAGTGAAGGGACAGGGGTATCAGCTTTCTTT. This gives the protein CASSEGTGVSAFF.

This clone was detected once. The V call is TRBV19, the J call TRBJ2-5, with 11 positions matching TRBD2. The germline CDR1 and CDR2 sequences are LNHDA and SQIVND (reference sequence). With V trimmed by 5 bases and J by 13 bases, 15 bases remained unmatched. This CDR3 has 15 residues. The CDR3 reads CASSEGGIAGGPMYF. The CDR3 coding sequence is TGTGCCAGTAGTGAGGGGGGTATAGCGGGAGGGCCGATGTACTTC.

The chain links TRBV9 to TRBJ1-2; D is ambiguous. Trimming shortened V by 0 bases and J by 0 bases, and 6 bases separated the two germline ends. CDR3 length equals 14 residues. Germline CDR1 and CDR2: SGDLS and YYNGEE. For the CDR3, the DNA is TGTGCCAGCAGCGTAGGGCCCTCTAACTATGGCTACACCTTC. Amino acid sequence: CASSVGPSNYGYTF.

This clone appeared once. The V call is TRBV2, the J call TRBJ2-1, with 11 bases identical to TRBD2. V lost 3 bases, J lost 5 bases, and 3 bases stayed unmatched. The CDR3 runs 15 residues. The germline V gene encodes CDR1 SNHLY and CDR2 FYNNEI. CDR3 nucleotides: TGTGCCAGCAGTGACCCGACTAGCGGGAACAATGAGCAGTTCTTC. Encoded protein: CASSDPTSGNNEQFF.

This chain links TRBV19 with TRBJ1-1, with no clear D. CDR1 and CDR2 (germline): LNHDA, SQIVND (reference sequence). Between the trimmed V and J ends, which lost 3 bases and 3 bases, there was a span of 11 bases. The CDR3 consists of 14 residues. The CDR3 DNA follows: TGTGCCAGTAGTATGACTGGTATATACACTGAAGCTTTCTTT. It is translated as CASSMTGIYTEAFF.

In its sample, this clone was seen once. This chain joins TRBV19 and TRBJ2-1, with no clear D. V was cut by 1 base and J by 0 bases, with 7 bases left in between. The CDR3 is made up of 15 amino acids. Germline CDR1 reads LNHDA; CDR2 reads SQIVND (reference sequence). In nucleotides, the CDR3 is TGTGCCAGTAGTATAGGCCCGAGCTCCTACAATGAGCAGTTCTTC. Translated: CASSIGPSSYNEQFF.

This rearrangement joins TRBV9 to TRBJ2-5; TRBD2 matches at 10 bases. Germline V gives CDR1 SGDLS, CDR2 YYNGEE. V trimming: 0 bases; J trimming: 5 bases; junction bases outside the gene matches: 7. This CDR3 comprises 16 residues. CDR3 DNA sequence: TGTGCCAGCAGCGTAGCTAGCGGGAGTGTGGGGGAGACCCAGTACTTC. This codes for CASSVASGSVGETQYF.

This clone was observed a handful of times. The chain uses TRBV4-1 and TRBJ2-1, with 7 bases that match TRBD1. The CDR3 has 15 amino acids. Germline V lookup: CDR1 MGHRA, CDR2 YSYEKL. Trimming cost V 1 base and J 7 bases; bases outside gene matches: 7. The CDR3 sequence: CASSQGQGRGNEQFF. The CDR3 DNA is TGCGCCAGCAGCCAAGGACAGGGCCGGGGAAATGAGCAGTTCTTC.

This sequence joins TRBV6-6 and TRBJ2-1; 7 nucleotides align to TRBD2. This CDR3 is 14 amino acids long. The trim removed 6 bases at V and 2 bases at J, leaving 4 bases unmatched. Germline V lookup: CDR1 MNHNY, CDR2 SVGAGI (reference sequence). CDR3 nucleotide sequence: TGTGCCAGCAGGGCTAGCGGCACCTACAATGAGCAGTTCTTC. It codes for CASRASGTYNEQFF.

The chain has TRBV28 and TRBJ2-5; 7 bases are shared with TRBD2. The ends lost 4 bases at V and 5 bases at J; junction bases unmatched: 13. Germline-derived CDR1 and CDR2 are MDHEN and SYDVKM. The CDR3 covers 16 residues. The CDR3 region has the DNA TGTGCCAGCAGTTACCCCCTAGCGGACCAGAAGGAGACCCAGTACTTC. Residues: CASSYPLADQKETQYF.

This clone appeared once. The chain links TRBV6-6 to TRBJ1-4, with a tentative D call TRBD1 (6 bases). In germline, CDR1 is MNHNY, CDR2 SVGAGI (reference sequence). The V end was cut by 2 bases, the J end by 3 bases, with 7 bases between. This CDR3 spans 14 amino acids. CDR3 region: CASSYAGANEKLFF. Here the CDR3 DNA reads TGTGCCAGCAGTTACGCAGGGGCTAATGAAAAACTGTTTTTT.

V usage is TRBV29-1 and J usage is TRBJ1-2, with 7 bases fitting TRBD1. Germline loops: CDR1 SQVTM, CDR2 ANQGSEA. The CDR3 runs to 14 residues. The V and J ends lost 6 bases and 0 bases, in that order; junction bases with no gene match: 7. The CDR3 is CSVVDRRTNYGYTF. The CDR3, as DNA: TGCAGCGTCGTGGACAGGAGAACTAACTATGGCTACACCTTC.

On this clone: Here the CDR3 omits its conserved ending phenylalanine or tryptophan, so a read error is the likely source. Because the CDR3's place on the DNA is in doubt, the DNA is left out and the CDR3 is given as listed by TCRdb. This chain uses TRBV2 with TRBJ2-7; the table's D call, TRBD1, was not checked against the DNA. A total of 11 residues make up the CDR3, ends included. From germline, CDR1 is SNHLY and CDR2 FYNNEI. CDR3: CASSEAGPGTY.

The chain carries TRBV14 and TRBJ2-1; D not certain. The CDR3 totals 17 residues. Deletions cut 0 bases from V and 0 bases from J, with 12 bases between. The germline gives CDR1 SGHDN, CDR2 FVKESK. CDR3 sequence reads: CASSQEGWQISYNEQFF. In DNA form, the CDR3 reads TGTGCCAGCAGCCAAGAGGGCTGGCAGATCTCCTACAATGAGCAGTTCTTC.

The V and J genes are TRBV4-1 and TRBJ1-1, with D possibly being TRBD1 (6 bases). Germline V gene lookup returns CDR1 MGHRA and CDR2 YSYEKL. Trimming cost V 0 bases and J 7 bases, with 12 bases left between them. The CDR3 loop spans 14 amino acids. CDR3 DNA: TGCGCCAGCAGCCAAGAAAGACAGGTGATTGAAGCTTTCTTT. Translating gives CASSQERQVIEAFF.

The CDR3 nucleotides read TGTGCCAGCAGCTCGAACCCAGGGTTCCCCTACGAGCAGTACTTC. The encoded protein is CASSSNPGFPYEQYF. The J gene is TRBJ2-7, the V gene TRBV5-6, with D possibly being TRBD1 (5 bases). Trimming removed 3 bases from V and 2 bases from J, with 15 bases in between. This CDR3 has 15 amino acids. Germline V gene lookup returns CDR1 SGHDT and CDR2 YYEEEE. Using reference TRBV5-6 and TRBJ2-7 for the parts outside the CDR3, the full variable domain is DAGVTQSPTHLIKTRGQQVTLRCSPKSGHDTVSWYQQALGQGPQFIFQYYEEEERQRGNFPDRFSGHQFPNYSSELNVNALLLGDSALYLCASSSNPGFPYEQYFGPGTRLTVT.